These 32 T cell receptor beta chains share one sample of origin, sequenced in a study of T cells in Graves' hyperthyroidism and ophthalmopathy. It was RNA transcripts that yielded the amplified TCR beta CDR3 regions. TCR CDR3 regions were first amplified by RT-PCR with HTBI primers. TCRdb reanalysed the multiplex PCR reads using MiXCR and keeps one entry per CDR3 protein. The sample holds a few hundred thousand distinct CDR3 sequences, approximately 14% seen once. The sample was blood. These receptors all come from a young woman with Graves' hyperthyroidism.

This clonotype was counted at least ten times. The chain links TRBV14 to TRBJ1-2; the D is unclear. V gave up 1 base and J gave up 3 bases, with 12 bases separating them. The CDR3 extends over 15 amino acids. Germline CDR1 is SGHDN and CDR2 is FVKESK. The CDR3 nucleotides read TGTGCCAGCAGCCAAGGGTCGACGGCGTACTATGGCTACACCTTC. Protein: CASSQGSTAYYGYTF.

The chain uses TRBV19 and TRBJ2-7; D perhaps matches TRBD2 (5 bases). The CDR3 is 14 amino acids. V was pared by 2 bases and J by 2 bases, with 10 bases between. Germline assignment: CDR1 LNHDA and CDR2 SQIVND (reference sequence). In DNA form, the CDR3 reads TGTGCCAGTAGTATATTACTGGGAGCCTACGAGCAGTACTTC. Protein sequence: CASSILLGAYEQYF.

Ten or more counts support this clonotype. The V gene is TRBV7-8, the J gene TRBJ1-5; TRBD1 agrees at 8 bases. Per germline, CDR1 SGHVS and CDR2 FQNEAQ. V was pared by 1 base and J by 4 bases, with 15 bases of the junction left unmatched. The CDR3 covers 19 residues. The CDR3, as DNA: TGTGCCAGCAGCTTAGTATTACCCCGGCATACAGGGGGGAATCAGCCCCAGCATTTT. Translated, it gives CASSLVLPRHTGGNQPQHF.

The chain uses TRBV6-6 and TRBJ1-4; 7 bases are a match to TRBD1. Germline V lookup: CDR1 MNHNY, CDR2 SVGAGI (reference sequence). V gave up 2 bases and J gave up 3 bases; unmatched junction bases: 9. The CDR3 is 17 residues long. The CDR3 DNA follows: TGTGCCAGCAGTTACCGTTCCACAGGGGAGTCTAATGAAAAACTGTTTTTT. It is translated as CASSYRSTGESNEKLFF.

This clonotype has at least ten counts. The chain joins TRBV12-3 or TRBV12-4 to TRBJ2-3; 11 nucleotides agree with TRBD2. There are 18 residues in the CDR3. V dropped 4 bases and J dropped 0; count of bases not matched to a gene: 9. The CDR3 DNA follows: TGTGCCAGCAGTTCGTTTCTAGCGGGAGGCACTAGCACAGATACGCAGTATTTT. This codes for CASSSFLAGGTSTDTQYF.

This clonotype was counted ten times or more. V is TRBV12-3 or TRBV12-4 and J is TRBJ1-2, with 7 bases aligning to TRBD1. J lost 5 bases, V lost 6 bases, and 6 bases had no gene match. The CDR3 is 13 residues long. The CDR3 nucleotides are TGTGCCAGCAGATCGACAGGGATGTATGGCTACACCTTC. It encodes CASRSTGMYGYTF.

The sample holds many counts of this clonotype. The chain has TRBV5-1 and TRBJ2-7; 9 bases fit TRBD1. The V segment lost 3 bases and the J segment 0 bases; nucleotides outside the gene matches: 4. CDR1 is SGHRS and CDR2 is YFSETQ in the germline V gene. CDR3 length: 15 residues. The CDR3: CASSYMTGGSYEQYF. In DNA, the CDR3 is TGCGCCAGCAGCTACATGACAGGGGGCTCCTACGAGCAGTACTTC.

Only a few counts were recorded for this clonotype. This chain uses TRBV5-1 with TRBJ1-1; TRBD1 agrees at 7 bases. This CDR3 contains 15 residues. CDR1 SGHRS and CDR2 YFSETQ come from the germline V gene. V trimming: 5 bases; J trimming: 0 bases; junction bases outside the gene matches: 7. CDR3 residues: CASRRTGQMNTEAFF. The CDR3 nucleotides are TGCGCCAGCAGGCGGACAGGACAGATGAACACTGAAGCTTTCTTT.

The table lists this clonotype with many counts. V and J are TRBV7-2 and TRBJ2-7, with D tentatively TRBD1 (7 bases). Trimming left V 5 bases short and J 0 bases short, with 17 bases between. Per the germline V gene, CDR1 is SGHTA and CDR2 is FQGNSA. The CDR3 loop spans 16 amino acids. In nucleotides, the CDR3 is TGTGCCAGCAGCCCTCAGGGGGGCAGCAACTCCTACGAGCAGTACTTC. Protein: CASSPQGGSNSYEQYF. Variable domain in full (rest from reference TRBV7-2 and TRBJ2-7): GAGVSQSPSNKVTEKGKDVELRCDPISGHTALYWYRQSLGQGLEFLIYFQGNSAPDKSGLPSDRFSAERTGGSVSTLTIQRTQQEDSAVYLCASSPQGGSNSYEQYFGPGTRLTVT.

The chain uses TRBV27 and TRBJ2-3; no firm D call. The germline gives CDR1 MNHEY, CDR2 SMNVEV (reference sequence). V was shortened by 7 bases and J by 2 bases, with 16 bases between the two germline ends. The CDR3 spans 15 residues. CDR3 bases: TGTGCCAGCAAAGTAGACCATACACACACAGATACGCAGTATTTT. Its translation: CASKVDHTHTDTQYF.

This clonotype was counted at least ten times. V usage is TRBV7-3 and J usage is TRBJ2-1; tentative D call: TRBD2 (5 bases). The CDR3 has 16 amino acids. V was pared by 5 bases and J by 4 bases, with 18 bases between. Germline CDR1 and CDR2: SGHTA and FQGTGA. The CDR3 spells CASSPSPGIVYNEQFF. The CDR3 bases are TGTGCCAGCAGCCCCTCCCCGGGGATCGTTTACAATGAGCAGTTCTTC. The full variable domain, with the rest looked up from reference TRBV7-3 and TRBJ2-1, is GAGVSQTPSNKVTEKGKYVELRCDPISGHTALYWYRQSLGQGPEFLIYFQGTGAADDSGLPNDRFFAVRPEGSVSTLKIQRTERGDSAVYLCASSPSPGIVYNEQFFGPGTRLTVL.

Ten or more counts support this clonotype. The chain carries TRBV11-2 and TRBJ2-7; weak D call: TRBD1 (5 bases). The CDR3 totals 15 residues. Trimming pared 6 bases from V and 2 bases from J, leaving 17 bases between. CDR1 is SGHAT and CDR2 is FQNNGV in the germline V gene. The CDR3: CASRTWGRATYEQYF. In nucleotides, the CDR3 is TGTGCCAGCAGAACATGGGGCAGGGCGACCTACGAGCAGTACTTC.

This clonotype was counted ten times or more. This sequence joins TRBV24-1 and TRBJ2-1; TRBD2 matches at 8 bases. The CDR3 sequence is 15 residues long. Trimming cost V 4 bases and J 6 bases; bases outside gene matches: 7. The germline CDR1 and CDR2 sequences are KGHDR and SFDVKD. The CDR3, as DNA: TGTGCCACCAGTGACGGCCCGGGGGGGGGCAATGAGCAGTTCTTC. This sequence encodes CATSDGPGGGNEQFF.

This clonotype was seen a handful of times. The chain recombines TRBV18 with TRBJ2-7; the D call may be TRBD1 or TRBD2 (5 bases each). CDR1 is KGHSH, CDR2 LQKENI, per germline. The CDR3 is 11 amino acids. Deletions cut 5 bases from V and 6 bases from J, with 8 bases between. The CDR3 is CASSGTGEQYF. The CDR3 DNA follows: TGTGCCAGCTCAGGGACGGGCGAGCAGTACTTC. The full variable domain, its missing parts supplied by reference TRBV18 and TRBJ2-7, is NAGVMQNPRHLVRRRGQEARLRCSPMKGHSHVYWYRQLPEEGLKFMVYLQKENIIDESGMPKERFSAEFPKEGPSILRIQQVVRGDSAAYFCASSGTGEQYFGPGTRLTVT.

The V call is TRBV20-1, the J call TRBJ1-1; D is uncertain. V lost 3 bases to trimming and J lost 0 bases, with 14 bases between them. Germline loops: CDR1 DFQATT, CDR2 SNEGSKA (reference sequence). This CDR3 region has 15 residues. The CDR3 DNA is TGCAGTGCTAGTTTGGCAGGAAGAATGAACACTGAAGCTTTCTTT. The encoded protein is CSASLAGRMNTEAFF.

The gene calls are TRBV19 and TRBJ2-1; 10 nucleotides match TRBD2. The V gene end was trimmed by 5 bases and the J gene end by 5 bases; junction bases not matched to a gene: 9. The length of the CDR3 is 16 residues. Germline CDR1 is LNHDA and CDR2 is SQIVND (reference sequence). CDR3 in DNA: TGTGCCAGTAGTGAGCCCATAGCGGGGGGCAACAATGAGCAGTTCTTC. Translation: CASSEPIAGGNNEQFF.

This clonotype was seen ten or more times. V is TRBV11-2 and J is TRBJ1-1, with D maybe TRBD1 (6 bases). The CDR3 is 14 residues long. Germline V gives CDR1 SGHAT, CDR2 FQNNGV. Trimming pared 5 bases from V and 10 bases from J, leaving 20 bases between. The CDR3 sequence is CASSGFRAPTGAFF. CDR3 bases: TGTGCCAGCAGCGGTTTCAGGGCCCCGACAGGAGCTTTCTTT. Variable domain in full (rest from reference TRBV11-2 and TRBJ1-1): EAGVAQSPRYKIIEKRQSVAFWCNPISGHATLYWYQQILGQGPKLLIQFQNNGVVDDSQLPKDRFSAERLKGVDSTLKIQPAKLEDSAVYLCASSGFRAPTGAFFGQGTRLTVV.

This sequence joins TRBV27 and TRBJ2-3, with D perhaps TRBD1 (6 bases). CDR3 length: 16 residues. Germline V gives CDR1 MNHEY, CDR2 SMNVEV (reference sequence). Deletions cut 6 bases from V and 0 bases from J, with 16 bases between. CDR3 region: CASSWQGPSSTDTQYF. CDR3 bases: TGTGCCAGCAGCTGGCAGGGGCCCTCTAGCACAGATACGCAGTATTTT.

The chain is built from TRBV15 and TRBJ2-7; TRBD1 agrees at 7 bases. Trimming at V came to 4 bases and at J to 7 bases, leaving 7 bases not matched to a gene. CDR1 is LNHNV and CDR2 is YYDKDF in the germline V gene (reference sequence). CDR3 length equals 13 residues. CDR3 bases: TGTGCCACCAGCACTCCAGGGGGAAATGAGCAGTACTTC. Translation: CATSTPGGNEQYF. Full variable domain (outside the CDR3, taken from reference TRBV15 and TRBJ2-7): DAMVIQNPRYQVTQFGKPVTLSCSQTLNHNVMYWYQQKSSQAPKLLFHYYDKDFNNEADTPDNFQSRRPNTSFCFLDIRSPGLGDTAMYLCATSTPGGNEQYFGPGTRLTVT.

In its sample, this clonotype was seen a few times. The chain carries TRBV6-1 and TRBJ1-2; TRBD1 aligns across 8 bases. Germline V gene data show CDR1 as MNHNS and CDR2 as SASEGT. The length of the CDR3 is 13 residues. After removal of 6 bases from V and 6 bases from J, the junction contained 6 bases not matched to a gene. CDR3 nucleotide sequence: TGTGCCAGCAGCCCGGGACAGGCGGATGGCTACACCTTC. Translated: CASSPGQADGYTF.

This clonotype was seen ten or more times. The gene calls are TRBV7-8 and TRBJ2-3; no definite D call. CDR1 SGHVS and CDR2 FQNEAQ come from the germline V gene. Trimming shortened V by 5 bases and J by 5 bases, and 11 bases separated the two germline ends. This CDR3 comprises 13 residues. The CDR3 spells CASSPDSGDTQYF. The CDR3 DNA follows: TGTGCCAGCAGCCCAGACTCGGGAGATACGCAGTATTTT.

This clonotype was detected many times. The chain is built from TRBV14 and TRBJ2-1; 9 bases are a match to TRBD1. The junction had 4 bases not matched to a gene; V was cut back by 4 bases and J by 0 bases. In germline, CDR1 is SGHDN, CDR2 FVKESK. The CDR3 runs to 16 residues. CDR3 DNA sequence: TGTGCCAGCAGCCCAGACAGGGGGAACTCCTACAATGAGCAGTTCTTC. Translation: CASSPDRGNSYNEQFF.

There are a few counts of this clonotype. The rearrangement links TRBV20-1 to TRBJ1-1; D call uncertain. Trimming took 1 base from V and 4 from J, leaving 4 bases between them. This CDR3 is built from 11 residues. Germline CDR1 reads DFQATT; CDR2 reads SNEGSKA (reference sequence). The CDR3 DNA is TGCAGTGCTAGAGTTCCCACTGAAGCTTTCTTT. Residues: CSARVPTEAFF.

This clonotype was detected only once. V gene TRBV10-3 combines with J gene TRBJ2-3, with D perhaps matching TRBD1 (6 bases). Trimming cost V 1 base and J 6 bases, with 11 bases left between them. Germline-derived CDR1 and CDR2 are ENHRY and SYGVKD. This CDR3 has 14 amino acids. This CDR3 is CAISEFQGKDTQYF. The DNA of the CDR3 is TGTGCCATCAGTGAGTTCCAGGGGAAGGATACGCAGTATTTT.

This clonotype was observed a few times. The CDR3 spells CAISELGGQAFF. The CDR3 nucleotides read TGTGCCATCAGTGAGCTTGGGGGGCAAGCTTTCTTT. The chain has TRBV10-3 and TRBJ1-1; D perhaps matches TRBD1 (6 bases). The V end lost 2 bases, the J end lost 9 bases, and 10 bases lay between the germline ends. This CDR3 has 12 amino acids. Germline lookup yields CDR1 ENHRY and CDR2 SYGVKD.

V and J are TRBV7-2 and TRBJ1-4; D remains unclear. The germline V and J ends were trimmed by 6 bases and 0 bases, with 5 bases remaining between them. The CDR3 extends over 13 amino acids. CDR1 is SGHTA, CDR2 FQGNSA, per germline. CDR3 nucleotide sequence: TGTGCCAGCAGTCCTTCAACTAATGAAAAACTGTTTTTT. This sequence encodes CASSPSTNEKLFF.

This clonotype was found many times. The genes are TRBV11-2 and TRBJ2-3, with 9 bases aligning to TRBD1. Unmatched junction bases numbered 20, after V lost 5 bases and J lost 8 bases. This CDR3 has 18 residues. CDR1 SGHAT and CDR2 FQNNGV come from the germline V gene. The CDR3 DNA reads as TGTGCCAGCAGCCCCCTGCGGCTTGGGCGGGACAGGGCCGTTACGCAGTATTTT. This encodes CASSPLRLGRDRAVTQYF. Based on the CDR3 plus reference TRBV11-2 and TRBJ2-3, the full variable domain is EAGVAQSPRYKIIEKRQSVAFWCNPISGHATLYWYQQILGQGPKLLIQFQNNGVVDDSQLPKDRFSAERLKGVDSTLKIQPAKLEDSAVYLCASSPLRLGRDRAVTQYFGPGTRLTVL.

This clonotype was recorded many times. This sequence joins TRBV7-2 and TRBJ2-7; D might be TRBD2 (6 bases). The CDR3 spans 14 residues. Germline V lookup: CDR1 SGHTA, CDR2 FQGNSA. Trimming removed 0 bases at V and 3 bases at J, with 9 bases between. CDR3 loop: CASSLALASYEQYF. CDR3 DNA: TGTGCCAGCAGCTTAGCGCTAGCGAGCTACGAGCAGTACTTC. Looking up the rest from reference TRBV7-2 and TRBJ2-7 gives the full variable domain: GAGVSQSPSNKVTEKGKDVELRCDPISGHTALYWYRQSLGQGLEFLIYFQGNSAPDKSGLPSDRFSAERTGGSVSTLTIQRTQQEDSAVYLCASSLALASYEQYFGPGTRLTVT.

This clonotype was seen ten or more times. The rearrangement uses TRBV5-5 and TRBJ1-2; no firm D call. Germline V gene lookup returns CDR1 SGHKS and CDR2 YYEKEE (reference sequence). V lost 5 bases and J 4 bases, leaving 18 bases between the germline ends. The CDR3 is 15 amino acids. This chain's CDR3 is CASSAAIRPIYGYTF. The CDR3 DNA reads TGTGCCAGCAGTGCCGCGATAAGACCAATCTATGGCTACACCTTC.

This clonotype was seen at least ten times. The V call is TRBV11-3, the J call TRBJ2-1, with TRBD2 identical over 8 bases. V was pared by 5 bases and J by 6 bases, with 15 bases of the junction left unmatched. CDR1 is SGHNT, CDR2 YENEEA, per germline. The CDR3 runs 17 residues. CDR3 region: CASSTSYSGNNSNEQFF. The CDR3 DNA follows: TGTGCCAGCAGCACCTCGTATAGCGGGAATAACAGCAATGAGCAGTTCTTC.

This clonotype was seen at least ten times. In DNA form, the CDR3 reads TGTGCCAGCAGCCTCTCGTTACTCTCAAACTACGAGCAGTACTTC. This encodes CASSLSLLSNYEQYF. The chain combines TRBV7-2 with TRBJ2-7; D unclear. V lost 5 bases to trimming and J lost 3 bases, with 17 bases between them. CDR1 and CDR2 (germline): SGHTA, FQGNSA. The CDR3 consists of 15 residues. The full variable domain, rest sourced from reference TRBV7-2 and TRBJ2-7, is GAGVSQSPSNKVTEKGKDVELRCDPISGHTALYWYRQSLGQGLEFLIYFQGNSAPDKSGLPSDRFSAERTGGSVSTLTIQRTQQEDSAVYLCASSLSLLSNYEQYFGPGTRLTVT.

This clonotype occurred many times. The genes are TRBV6-1 and TRBJ1-1; 8 nucleotides agree with TRBD1. V was pared by 3 bases and J by 3 bases, with 6 bases of the junction left unmatched. CDR3 length: 15 residues. The germline V gene has CDR1 MNHNS and CDR2 SASEGT. The CDR3 DNA reads TGTGCCAGCAGTGACCAGGGGGCTTTCCACACTGAAGCTTTCTTT. As protein: CASSDQGAFHTEAFF.